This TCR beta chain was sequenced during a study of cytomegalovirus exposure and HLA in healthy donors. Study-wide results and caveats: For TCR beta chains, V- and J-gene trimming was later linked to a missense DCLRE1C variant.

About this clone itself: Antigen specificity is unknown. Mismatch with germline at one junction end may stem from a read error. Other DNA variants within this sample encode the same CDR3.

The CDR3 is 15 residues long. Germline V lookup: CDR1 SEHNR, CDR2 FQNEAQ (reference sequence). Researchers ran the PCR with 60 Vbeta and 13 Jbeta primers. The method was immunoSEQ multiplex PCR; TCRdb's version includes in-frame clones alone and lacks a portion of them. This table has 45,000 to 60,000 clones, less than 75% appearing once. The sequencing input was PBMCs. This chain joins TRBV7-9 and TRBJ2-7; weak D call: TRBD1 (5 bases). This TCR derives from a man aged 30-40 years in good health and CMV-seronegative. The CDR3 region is CTSSSIRTYPYEQYF. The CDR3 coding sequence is TGTACCAGCAGCTCGATTCGGACATACCCCTACGAGCAGTACTTC. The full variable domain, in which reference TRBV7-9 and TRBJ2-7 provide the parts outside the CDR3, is DTGVSQNPRHKITKRGQNVTFRCDPISEHNRLYWYRQTLGQGPEFLTYFQNEAQLEKSRLLSDRFSAERPKGSFSTLEIQRTEQGDSAMYLCTSSSIRTYPYEQYFGPGTRLTVT.